This TCR beta chain was sequenced during a study of T-cell reconstitution after alpha-beta-depleted transplantation in children. Concerning this clonotype itself: Its cognate antigen is unknown.

J gave up 12 bases and V 0 bases, and 10 bases lay outside the gene matches. From germline, CDR1 is LGHDT and CDR2 YNNKEL (reference sequence). There are 15 residues in the CDR3. Regarding the study as a whole: Reportedly, roughly two months post-transplant, alpha-beta T cells arose from several hundred expanded graft clones. After one year, T-cell counts and TCRbeta diversity mostly came from new T cells. Surviving recipient T cells and thymic progenitors underlay high day-60 TCRbeta diversity in some patients.

For TCRbeta, the library was prepared with unique molecular identifiers. A single record per CDR3 protein comes from TCRdb applying MiXCR to the PCR reads. The profile covers 550,000 to 800,000 distinct CDR3 sequences, with 13% appearing a single time and approximately 0.8% taken by the ten largest. Here the sequenced sample was PBMCs, taken before TCRalphabeta/CD19-depleted stem cell transplant. This chain joins TRBV3-1 and TRBJ2-1, with TRBD2 matching over 8 bases. This TCR was recovered from a girl between 2 and 10 years old with congenital amegakaryocytic thrombocytopenia, due to receive a stem cell transplant. CDR3 nucleotide sequence: TGTGCCAGCAGCCAAGAGGGACTAGGAGTTGATGGGCAGTTCTTC. Translated: CASSQEGLGVDGQFF.